Reported below is one TCR beta chain. This entry belongs to a study of blood T cell repertoires in COVID-19. The assay was immunoSEQ multiplex PCR, and TCRdb's table has in-frame clones only and misses some. The sample consists of approximately 29,000 clones, less than 80% of them appearing once. The germline V gene has CDR1 SNHLY and CDR2 FYNNEI. CDR3 size: 15 residues. V dropped 1 base and J dropped 8; count of bases not matched to a gene: 6. The receptor comes from a boy aged 2-9 years with active or convalescent COVID-19. The sample comprised peripheral blood. The V and J genes are TRBV2 and TRBJ2-1, with 9 bases aligning to TRBD1. In DNA, the CDR3 is TGTGCCAGCAGTGAAGAAGGGACAGGGTATTATGAGCAGTTCTTC. It yields the protein CASSEEGTGYYEQFF.